Below, 23 T cell receptor beta chains from the same sample are listed, as sequenced in a study of blood T cell repertoires in COVID-19. The protocol was immunoSEQ multiplex PCR, while the TCRdb copy is restricted to in-frame clones and leaves out a portion. Among some 320,000 clones, 88% were seen once, and the ten largest hold under 8%. Input material: peripheral blood. These receptors were collected from a woman in her twenties or thirties who had recovered from COVID-19.

This chain connects TRBV7-9 to TRBJ2-1; tentative D call: TRBD2 (7 bases). Germline CDR1 reads SEHNR; CDR2 reads FQNEAQ (reference sequence). CDR3 length equals 17 residues. Trimming took 10 bases from V and 4 from J, leaving 26 bases between them. The CDR3 DNA reads TGTGCCACCCCTGGGGGCTTTCCGGGACTAAATTACAATGAGCAGTTCTTC. It is translated as CATPGGFPGLNYNEQFF.

Points on this clone: Other DNA sequences in the sample encode the same CDR3. The CDR3 loop is CASSQSGQGTYEQYF. The CDR3 coding sequence is TGTGCCAGCAGCCAATCGGGACAGGGGACCTACGAGCAGTACTTC. The V and J genes are TRBV16 and TRBJ2-7; 10 bases map to TRBD1. Germline V CDR1 and CDR2: KGHSY, FQNENV. Losses at the gene ends were 0 bases for V and 2 bases for J; bases not matched to a gene: 1. The CDR3 has 15 amino acids.

V and J are TRBV2 and TRBJ1-1; tentative D call: TRBD1 (6 bases). Trimming removed 3 bases from V and 6 bases from J, with 14 bases in between. This CDR3 spans 14 amino acids. Germline V gene data show CDR1 as SNHLY and CDR2 as FYNNEI. The CDR3 coding sequence is TGTGCCAGCAGTGATGGGGGGGCATGGTCTGAAGCTTTCTTT. The encoded protein is CASSDGGAWSEAFF.

This chain joins TRBV30 and TRBJ1-6, with TRBD1 matching over 7 bases. The CDR3 is made up of 14 amino acids. Germline lookup yields CDR1 GTSNPN and CDR2 SVGIG (reference sequence). V shed 5 bases and J 10 bases; nucleotides not matched to a gene: 11. CDR3 protein: CAWGRTGLVSPLHF. The CDR3 DNA follows: TGTGCCTGGGGCCGGACAGGTCTGGTGTCACCCCTCCACTTT. The full variable domain, rest sourced from reference TRBV30 and TRBJ1-6, is SQTIHQWPATLVQPVGSPLSLECTVEGTSNPNLYWYRQAAGRGLQLLFYSVGIGQISSEVPQNLSASRPQDRQFILSSKKLLLSDSGFYLCAWGRTGLVSPLHFGNGTRLTVT.

J is TRBJ2-1 and V is TRBV5-5; 12 bases fit TRBD2. Germline values: CDR1 SGHKS, CDR2 YYEKEE (reference sequence). The ends lost 4 bases at V and 8 bases at J; junction bases unmatched: 7. The CDR3 length is 15 residues. The CDR3 protein is CASSPLAGGVDEQFF. CDR3 DNA: TGTGCCAGCAGCCCACTAGCGGGGGGTGTCGATGAGCAGTTCTTC.

V gene TRBV28 combines with J gene TRBJ2-7; possibly TRBD1 for D (6 bases). CDR1 MDHEN and CDR2 SYDVKM come from the germline V gene. V lost 5 bases to trimming and J lost 5 bases, with 13 bases between them. The CDR3 loop spans 13 amino acids. CDR3 coding DNA: TGTGCCAGCAGTCCACAGGGTCCCCACGAGCAGTACTTC. Translating it yields CASSPQGPHEQYF.

This clone was counted many times. The same CDR3 is also encoded by other DNA sequences in this sample. The chain carries TRBV6-1 and TRBJ2-3; 12 positions match TRBD2. CDR1 and CDR2 from the germline V gene are MNHNS and SASEGT. Trimming cost V 2 bases and J 4 bases; bases outside gene matches: 1. There are 15 residues in the CDR3. CDR3 sequence (DNA): TGTGCCAGCAGTGAACTAGCGGGGGGGCCAGATACGCAGTATTTT. Amino acids: CASSELAGGPDTQYF.

Written as DNA, the CDR3 is TGTGCCAGCAGCCCCGGGGGGATGATGAACACTGAAGCTTTCTTT. Amino acid sequence: CASSPGGMMNTEAFF. The gene calls are TRBV9 and TRBJ1-1; possible D gene TRBD1, 5 bases. Trimming left V 4 bases short and J 0 bases short, with 13 bases between. This CDR3 spans 15 amino acids. Germline values: CDR1 SGDLS, CDR2 YYNGEE.

The genes are TRBV6-5 and TRBJ2-5; D not certain. The CDR3 spans 12 residues. Trimming stripped 2 bases from V and 5 bases from J, with 6 bases between. Germline CDR1 and CDR2: MNHEY and SVGAGI. CDR3 sequence: CASSYDRETQYF. CDR3 DNA: TGTGCCAGCAGTTACGATCGGGAGACCCAGTACTTC.

This clone appeared a single time. The rearrangement uses TRBV7-2 and TRBJ2-7, with D perhaps TRBD2 (6 bases). The CDR3 has 16 amino acids. The ends were cut back, 5 bases at V and 2 bases at J, with 19 bases in the middle. Germline V CDR1 and CDR2: SGHTA, FQGNSA. CDR3 sequence (DNA): TGTGCCAGCAGCAGGCGACGGGAGACGGTAGCCTACGAGCAGTACTTC. This sequence encodes CASSRRRETVAYEQYF.

Notes on this clone: The same CDR3 also results from other DNA sequences found in this sample. J is TRBJ1-2 and V is TRBV28; 7 nucleotides line up with TRBD1. This CDR3 contains 13 residues. Germline V gene lookup returns CDR1 MDHEN and CDR2 SYDVKM. The V gene end was trimmed by 2 bases and the J gene end by 4 bases; junction bases not matched to a gene: 1. This CDR3 is CASSLEGAYGYTF. The CDR3 DNA is TGTGCCAGCAGTTTAGAGGGGGCCTATGGCTACACCTTC.

The V call is TRBV19, the J call TRBJ1-2, with D unresolved. This CDR3 region has 14 residues. In germline, CDR1 is LNHDA, CDR2 SQIVND (reference sequence). V was clipped by 4 bases and J by 4 bases, with 13 bases between them. CDR3 sequence: CASSRLNKVYGYTF. The CDR3 bases are TGTGCCAGTAGTAGATTGAACAAAGTCTATGGCTACACCTTC.

This chain links TRBV6-5 with TRBJ2-3, with a weak D call TRBD1 (6 bases). CDR3 length: 14 residues. CDR1 and CDR2 (germline): MNHEY, SVGAGI. Trimming removed 6 bases at V and 8 bases at J, with 18 bases between. The DNA of the CDR3 is TGTGCCAGCAGCCTGGGACACAACAAGGGTACGCAGTATTTT. Translating gives CASSLGHNKGTQYF.

In DNA form, the CDR3 reads TGCGCCAGCAGACACTTAGACGGACAGAACACTGAAGCTTTCTTT. Translation gives CASRHLDGQNTEAFF. The chain uses TRBV4-1 and TRBJ1-1, with a tentative D call TRBD1 (5 bases). There are 15 residues in the CDR3. Trimming cost V 6 bases and J 1 base, with 15 bases left between them. CDR1 and CDR2 from the germline V gene are MGHRA and YSYEKL.

J is TRBJ1-1 and V is TRBV5-4, with 11 bases that match TRBD1. This CDR3 is built from 16 residues. V gave up 4 bases and J gave up 3 bases; unmatched junction bases: 8. Germline CDR1 reads SGHNT; CDR2 reads YYREEE (reference sequence). CDR3 DNA: TGTGCCAGCAGCCGGGACAGGGGGATGAGGGACACTGAAGCTTTCTTT. Its translation: CASSRDRGMRDTEAFF.

This chain uses TRBV4-2 with TRBJ2-7, with a tentative D call TRBD1 (6 bases). In germline, CDR1 is LGHNA, CDR2 YNFKEQ. Trimming took 4 bases from V and 6 from J, leaving 19 bases between them. The CDR3 has 15 amino acids. The CDR3 sequence: CASSREGGRGREQYF. The CDR3 DNA sequence: TGTGCCAGCAGCCGGGAAGGGGGTCGGGGCCGCGAGCAGTACTTC.

This clone has more than one count but fewer than ten. This rearrangement joins TRBV2 to TRBJ1-6, with D uncertain. The V end lost 8 bases, the J end lost 0 bases, and 5 bases lay between the germline ends. CDR1 SNHLY and CDR2 FYNNEI come from the germline V gene. The CDR3 consists of 13 residues. The CDR3 is CASGSSYNSPLHF. DNA of the CDR3: TGTGCCAGCGGGAGCTCCTATAATTCACCCCTCCACTTT.

The chain combines TRBV19 with TRBJ1-5; weak D call: TRBD1 (6 bases). Trimming took 4 bases from V and 0 from J, leaving 13 bases between them. This CDR3 spans 16 amino acids. Germline values: CDR1 LNHDA, CDR2 SQIVND (reference sequence). The CDR3 nucleotides are TGTGCCAGTAGTAGTTTAGGACAGTATAGCAATCAGCCCCAGCATTTT. As protein: CASSSLGQYSNQPQHF.

This sequence joins TRBV7-2 and TRBJ2-7; TRBD1 matches 10 bases. This CDR3 spans 15 amino acids. Losses at the gene ends were 1 base for V and 3 bases for J; bases not matched to a gene: 3. Germline V CDR1 and CDR2: SGHTA, FQGNSA. CDR3 protein: CASSLVTGGNYEQYF. Written as DNA, the CDR3 is TGTGCCAGCAGCTTAGTGACAGGGGGCAACTACGAGCAGTACTTC.

The CDR3 DNA sequence: TGTGCCAGCAGCAAAGGGACTAGCAAGTTGTCAGATACGCAGTATTTT. Protein: CASSKGTSKLSDTQYF. The V gene is TRBV5-4, the J gene TRBJ2-3, with 9 bases fitting TRBD2. CDR3 length equals 16 residues. V was pared by 4 bases and J by 4 bases, with 10 bases of the junction left unmatched. Germline CDR1 is SGHNT and CDR2 is YYREEE (reference sequence).

This chain's CDR3 is CASSAPGASGNTIYF. CDR3 bases: TGTGCCAGCAGCGCTCCGGGTGCCTCTGGAAACACCATATATTTT. The J gene is TRBJ1-3, the V gene TRBV5-6, with D uncertain. The V gene's germline CDR1 is SGHDT and CDR2 YYEEEE. This CDR3 region has 15 residues. The V end was cut by 4 bases, the J end by 0 bases, with 11 bases between.

The sample holds a few counts of this clone. The rearrangement links TRBV18 to TRBJ1-1; no clear D. The length of the CDR3 is 15 residues. With 1 base removed from V and 2 bases from J, the gap between germline ends came to 11 bases. The germline V gene has CDR1 KGHSH and CDR2 LQKENI. Written as DNA, the CDR3 is TGTGCCAGCTCACCACGGGCCCAAAGAAACACTGAAGCTTTCTTT. Its protein is CASSPRAQRNTEAFF. Complete variable domain (other parts from reference TRBV18 and TRBJ1-1): NAGVMQNPRHLVRRRGQEARLRCSPMKGHSHVYWYRQLPEEGLKFMVYLQKENIIDESGMPKERFSAEFPKEGPSILRIQQVVRGDSAAYFCASSPRAQRNTEAFFGQGTRLTVV.

V is TRBV3-1 (or the pseudogene TRBV3-2) and J is TRBJ2-5, with TRBD2 as a possible D gene (5 bases). This CDR3 comprises 11 residues. V gave up 1 base and J gave up 11 bases, with 8 bases separating them. The V gene's germline CDR1 is LGHDT and CDR2 YNNKEL (reference sequence). The CDR3 loop is CASSQASGQYF. Written as DNA, the CDR3 is TGTGCCAGCAGCCAAGCGAGCGGTCAGTACTTC.